This entry features one TCR beta chain sequence. The antigen is not known. These data originate in a study of cytomegalovirus exposure and HLA in healthy donors. Study-wide background: Earlier findings included about 120 million unique TCR beta sequences obtained from 150 million to 200 million T cells. Samples from HLA-typed donors yielded approximately 80 million unique TCRs in an early data release.

Germline CDR1 is SGDLS and CDR2 is YYNGEE. The CDR3 runs 12 residues. The germline V and J ends were trimmed by 3 bases and 8 bases, with 11 bases remaining between them. The PCR made use of 60 Vbeta and 13 Jbeta primers. This table comes from immunoSEQ multiplex PCR, and its TCRdb copy is limited to in-frame clones, with some not included. The sample carries about 140,000 clones, approximately 82% recorded once. The study's findings and limits: In vitro experiments confirmed that three CMV-associated chains were specific for CMV antigens.

The donors comprised healthy bone marrow donors. V gene TRBV9 combines with J gene TRBJ1-2, with D possibly TRBD1 on 5 matching bases. Sequencing was done on a sample of PBMCs. The sequence was collected from a man aged 18 to 30 in good health and CMV-seropositive. CDR3 bases: TGTGCCAGCAGCGGGACCGCAGGGGGCTACACCTTC. This translates into CASSGTAGGYTF.